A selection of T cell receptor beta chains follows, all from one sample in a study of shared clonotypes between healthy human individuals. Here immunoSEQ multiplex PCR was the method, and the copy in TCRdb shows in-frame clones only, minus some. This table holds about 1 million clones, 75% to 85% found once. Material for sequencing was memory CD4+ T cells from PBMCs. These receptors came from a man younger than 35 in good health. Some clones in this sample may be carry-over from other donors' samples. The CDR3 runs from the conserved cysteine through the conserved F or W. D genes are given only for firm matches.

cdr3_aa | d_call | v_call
CAISPAGNSYEQYF | TRBD2 | TRBV10-3
CASSQTSNEQFF | . | TRBV7-9
CATRASGNTIYF | . | TRBV28
CASSLVIFGQGLINEQYF | TRBD1 | TRBV11-2
CASSLAGHWEQYF | . | TRBV5-6
CASSPTGTDGYTF | . | TRBV2
CAWSVRRETEAFF | . | TRBV30
CASSPPGRGNTIYF | . | TRBV18
CASRESQVNTEAFF | . | TRBV5-6
CASSNPNEELFF | . | TRBV5-6
CASSEINGLAGRNEQFF | TRBD2 | TRBV2
CASSGGNTQYF | TRBD2 | TRBV10-2
CASILGQGEAFF | TRBD1 | TRBV28
CASSPREGVNQPQHF | . | TRBV19
CASSVASGVGETQYF | TRBD2 | TRBV9
CASVYSPGQGAREQYF | TRBD1 | TRBV2
CAWSFDRAGELFF | . | TRBV30
CASSRTGTSGATDTQYF | TRBD2 | TRBV11-2
CASNRRISNQPQHF | . | TRBV28
CASSQGFSGNTIYF | . | TRBV7-7
CASSLGTALSSYEQYF | . | TRBV5-1
CASSLQGTGELFF | . | TRBV7-9
CASSTGKSYEQYF | . | TRBV6-5
CASREPGTGAFF | TRBD1 | TRBV2
CATPQTRRDYGYTF | . | TRBV7-9
CASSLRKYTDTQYF | . | TRBV5-1
CASSSNGGYTQYF | TRBD2 | TRBV7-2
CASSPHSGTNEKLFF | . | TRBV28
CASSEGANSGNTIYF | TRBD1 | TRBV5-1
CATTPRYGEQYF | . | TRBV6-5
CASSGPSRSEQFF | . | TRBV28
CASSGLAGGVTDTQYF | TRBD2 | TRBV9
CASSGRGVVEQYF | . | TRBV2
CASSTQGTGTEAFF | . | TRBV5-1
CASSHGDRGRTYEQYF | TRBD1 | TRBV4-1
CASSQAGLETQYF | . | TRBV4-3
CASGGTERHGYTF | . | TRBV19
CASSLGGAAWDGYTF | . | TRBV28
CASTPVGGEQYF | . | TRBV2
CASSKDSSYEQYF | . | TRBV7-8
CASSLAVGRNYQETQYF | . | TRBV7-7
CASRSGGNSNQPQHF | TRBD1 | TRBV2
CASSEGVGRDEQYF | . | TRBV6-1
CASSSGRGTEAFF | . | TRBV6-4
CASSQEWGLKGYGYTF | . | TRBV4-3
CASSPRGTPGVGTDTQYF | . | TRBV5-1
CASSYLGTESNQPQHF | TRBD1 | TRBV7-8
CAVPDRGSYNSPLHF | . | TRBV28
CASSRSKFNQPQHF | . | TRBV5-6
CASSSTTGIYEQYF | . | TRBV5-1